This T cell receptor beta chain derives from a study of beta chain features in type 1 diabetes. Study-wide findings and caveats: Type 1 diabetes patients had TCRB CDR3s that were shorter (moderately but significantly so) in all four CD4+ subsets.

The investigators reverse transcribed all of the isolated RNA, so they sequenced expressed TCRB transcripts. Data came from immunoSEQ multiplex PCR; TCRdb stores just in-frame clones and leaves some out. The sample yields hundreds of thousands of clones, around 15% seen once. V lost 5 bases, J lost 1 base, and 2 bases stayed unmatched. Germline CDR1 SGHTA, CDR2 FQGTGA. The CDR3 is 14 amino acids. Purity (above 98%) was reached by all sorted populations. This clone came up many times. The antigen remains unidentified. The specimen sequenced was central memory CD4+ T cells from blood. The rearrangement uses TRBV7-3 and TRBJ1-1, with TRBD1 identical over 9 bases. The clonotype originates from a man aged 30 to 39 in good health. This chain's CDR3 is CASSLQGANTEAFF. The CDR3 DNA sequence: TGTGCCAGCAGCCTACAGGGGGCGAACACTGAAGCTTTCTTT. Variable domain in full (rest from reference TRBV7-3 and TRBJ1-1): GAGVSQTPSNKVTEKGKYVELRCDPISGHTALYWYRQSLGQGPEFLIYFQGTGAADDSGLPNDRFFAVRPEGSVSTLKIQRTERGDSAVYLCASSLQGANTEAFFGQGTRLTVV.